Following are 22 T cell receptor beta chains from one sample sequenced in a study of blood T cell repertoires in COVID-19. This table comes from immunoSEQ multiplex PCR, and its TCRdb copy is limited to in-frame clones, with some not included. The sample lists over 100,000 clones; 85% to 90% were seen once. The material sequenced was peripheral blood. The source is a man between 50 and 59 years old with active or convalescent COVID-19.

J is TRBJ1-3 and V is TRBV12-3 or TRBV12-4, with D unresolved. CDR3 length: 11 residues. The V end was cut by 5 bases, the J end by 7 bases, with 6 bases between. Here the CDR3 reads CASSRGNTIYF. The CDR3 DNA reads TGTGCCAGCAGTCGCGGGAACACCATATATTTT.

The chain carries TRBV4-1 and TRBJ2-1, with D possibly being TRBD1 (7 bases). The germline V and J ends were trimmed by 4 bases and 4 bases, with 14 bases remaining between them. The V gene's germline CDR1 is MGHRA and CDR2 YSYEKL. The CDR3 is 15 residues long. The DNA for the CDR3 is TGCGCCAGCAGCCCCAGGGGGGACACATACAATGAGCAGTTCTTC. Its protein product is CASSPRGDTYNEQFF.

This clone is medium-sized by share. Other nucleotide sequences from this sample produce the same CDR3. V usage is TRBV4-2 and J usage is TRBJ2-2; possibly TRBD2 for D (7 bases). Germline V lookup: CDR1 LGHNA, CDR2 YNFKEQ. V was clipped by 1 base and J by 5 bases, with 11 bases between them. This CDR3 is built from 15 residues. The CDR3: CASSQGGGRTGELFF. The CDR3 coding sequence is TGTGCCAGCAGCCAAGGCGGGGGCCGTACCGGGGAGCTGTTTTTT.

The chain recombines TRBV12-3 or TRBV12-4 with TRBJ2-1; 7 positions agree with TRBD1. The CDR3 contains 13 residues. V gave up 8 bases and J gave up 7 bases; unmatched junction bases: 8. CDR3 residues: CASVSQQGNEQFF. CDR3 DNA sequence: TGTGCCAGCGTATCTCAACAGGGGAATGAGCAGTTCTTC.

CDR3 amino acids: CASKARGGDYNEQFF. CDR3 sequence (DNA): TGTGCCAGCAAGGCTCGGGGGGGGGACTACAATGAGCAGTTCTTC. The V and J genes are TRBV2 and TRBJ2-1; 8 bases match TRBD2. CDR1 is SNHLY, CDR2 FYNNEI, per germline. The CDR3 extends over 15 amino acids. The J segment lost 3 bases and the V segment lost 7 bases, leaving 8 bases of the junction unmatched. The full variable domain, with the rest looked up from reference TRBV2 and TRBJ2-1, is EPEVTQTPSHQVTQMGQEVILRCVPISNHLYFYWYRQILGQKVEFLVSFYNNEISEKSEIFDDQFSVERPDGSNFTLKIRSTKLEDSAMYFCASKARGGDYNEQFFGPGTRLTVL.

The genes are TRBV9 and TRBJ2-1, with D perhaps matching TRBD1 (6 bases). Germline-derived CDR1 and CDR2 are SGDLS and YYNGEE. Between the trimmed V and J ends, which lost 0 bases and 6 bases, there was a span of 13 bases. CDR3 length equals 15 residues. The CDR3 is CASSVEQGSINEQFF. The CDR3 DNA follows: TGTGCCAGCAGCGTAGAACAGGGTAGTATCAATGAGCAGTTCTTC.

This chain uses TRBV18 with TRBJ2-6; the D gene is possibly TRBD1 (6 bases). Germline assignment: CDR1 KGHSH and CDR2 LQKENI. The germline V and J ends were trimmed by 6 bases and 6 bases, with 9 bases remaining between them. The CDR3 contains 13 residues. CDR3 loop: CASSPGQANVLTF. CDR3 coding DNA: TGTGCCAGCTCCCCGGGACAGGCCAACGTCCTGACTTTC. The whole variable domain, remainder taken from reference TRBV18 and TRBJ2-6, is NAGVMQNPRHLVRRRGQEARLRCSPMKGHSHVYWYRQLPEEGLKFMVYLQKENIIDESGMPKERFSAEFPKEGPSILRIQQVVRGDSAAYFCASSPGQANVLTFGAGSRLTVL.

This sequence joins TRBV2 and TRBJ1-1; possibly TRBD1 for D (5 bases). V was clipped by 1 base and J by 1 base, with 10 bases between them. CDR1 is SNHLY and CDR2 is FYNNEI in the germline V gene. This CDR3 has 15 amino acids. The CDR3 loop reads CASSEDGQGNTEAFF. CDR3 sequence (DNA): TGTGCCAGCAGTGAAGATGGGCAGGGGAACACTGAAGCTTTCTTT.

The chain is built from TRBV7-2 and TRBJ2-1; 9 bases agree with TRBD2. CDR3 length: 15 residues. V was clipped by 6 bases and J by 4 bases; unmatched bases: 7. Germline V gene sequence: CDR1 SGHTA, CDR2 FQGNSA. The CDR3, as DNA: TGTGCCAGCAGTAATAGACTAGCGGATTACAATGAGCAGTTCTTC. It translates to CASSNRLADYNEQFF.

The gene calls are TRBV5-6 and TRBJ2-2; 10 bases are a match to TRBD2. Germline lookup yields CDR1 SGHDT and CDR2 YYEEEE. This CDR3 has 16 residues. J gave up 4 bases and V 3 bases, and 6 bases lay outside the gene matches. The CDR3 DNA reads TGTGCCAGCAGCTCAGGAGCGGGGGGGAGCACCGGGGAGCTGTTTTTT. It yields the protein CASSSGAGGSTGELFF.

The sample holds one count of this clone. The gene calls are TRBV28 and TRBJ2-5, with TRBD2 identical over 10 bases. J was trimmed by 6 bases and V by 4 bases; bases with no gene match: 5. The germline CDR1 and CDR2 sequences are MDHEN and SYDVKM. The CDR3 is 14 residues long. The CDR3: CASSSSGGAQTQYF. CDR3 DNA sequence: TGTGCCAGCAGTTCCAGCGGGGGGGCCCAGACCCAGTACTTC.

This chain joins TRBV10-1 and TRBJ1-1, with D possibly matching TRBD1 (6 bases). The CDR3 runs 15 residues. V shed 3 bases and J shed 4 bases, with 15 bases lying between them. CDR1 and CDR2 (germline): WNHNN, SYGVQD (reference sequence). This CDR3 is CASSDGGGRGTEAFF. CDR3 coding DNA: TGCGCCAGCAGTGATGGGGGGGGGCGCGGCACTGAAGCTTTCTTT.

As DNA, the CDR3 is TGTGCCAGCGGTGGACACCCCTACGAGCAGTACTTC. Its translation is CASGGHPYEQYF. This chain connects TRBV2 to TRBJ2-7, with D perhaps TRBD1 (5 bases). The length of the CDR3 is 12 residues. In germline, CDR1 is SNHLY, CDR2 FYNNEI. V was pared by 8 bases and J by 2 bases, with 10 bases between. Full variable domain (missing parts from reference TRBV2 and TRBJ2-7): EPEVTQTPSHQVTQMGQEVILRCVPISNHLYFYWYRQILGQKVEFLVSFYNNEISEKSEIFDDQFSVERPDGSNFTLKIRSTKLEDSAMYFCASGGHPYEQYFGPGTRLTVT.

The chain is built from TRBV7-8 and TRBJ2-7, with D perhaps TRBD1 (6 bases). V lost 6 bases to trimming and J lost 5 bases, with 8 bases between them. CDR1 and CDR2 from the germline V gene are SGHVS and FQNEAQ. CDR3 length equals 11 residues. The CDR3 DNA follows: TGTGCCAGCAGTCGACAGGACGAGCAGTACTTC. Its protein is CASSRQDEQYF.

This clone showed up just a few times. The J gene is TRBJ1-2, the V gene TRBV10-3; D unclear. CDR1 is ENHRY, CDR2 SYGVKD, per germline. Trimming shortened V by 5 bases and J by 3 bases, and 13 bases separated the two germline ends. This CDR3 spans 14 amino acids. CDR3 coding DNA: TGTGCCATCAGTCCTCACGAAGAGGACTATGGCTACACCTTC. Translation: CAISPHEEDYGYTF.

The rearrangement joins TRBV11-2 to TRBJ2-3; no clear D gene. Deletions cut 3 bases from V and 6 bases from J, with 4 bases between. The germline CDR1 and CDR2 sequences are SGHAT and FQNNGV. The CDR3 runs 11 residues. The CDR3, as DNA: TGTGCCAGCAGCTTGAGGGATACGCAGTATTTT. Amino acid sequence: CASSLRDTQYF.

V is TRBV18 and J is TRBJ2-2; TRBD1 matches 7 bases. Germline CDR1 reads KGHSH; CDR2 reads LQKENI. With V trimmed by 2 bases and J by 1 base, 4 bases remained unmatched. CDR3 length equals 16 residues. DNA of the CDR3: TGTGCCAGCTCACCAAGACAGGGAAGGAACACCGGGGAGCTGTTTTTT. This gives the protein CASSPRQGRNTGELFF. The whole variable domain, filled in from reference TRBV18 and TRBJ2-2, reads NAGVMQNPRHLVRRRGQEARLRCSPMKGHSHVYWYRQLPEEGLKFMVYLQKENIIDESGMPKERFSAEFPKEGPSILRIQQVVRGDSAAYFCASSPRQGRNTGELFFGEGSRLTVL.

V and J are TRBV7-9 and TRBJ1-6; a possible D gene is TRBD1 (5 bases). Trimming took 5 bases from V and 6 from J, leaving 11 bases between them. Germline V gene lookup returns CDR1 SEHNR and CDR2 FQNEAQ (reference sequence). This CDR3 comprises 14 residues. CDR3 DNA sequence: TGTGCCAGCAGCCATTCCGACAGTAATTCACCCCTCCACTTT. Its translation: CASSHSDSNSPLHF.

The chain employs TRBV7-2 and TRBJ2-3, with 12 bases aligning to TRBD2. There are 15 residues in the CDR3. Unmatched junction bases numbered 6, after V lost 4 bases and J lost 7 bases. CDR1 is SGHTA, CDR2 FQGNSA, per germline. The CDR3 bases are TGTGCCAGCAGCTCAGGACTAGCGGGATCGAATACGCAGTATTTT. It translates to CASSSGLAGSNTQYF.

This clone was counted only a few times. The chain joins TRBV7-2 to TRBJ2-6; 7 bases match TRBD1. The germline gives CDR1 SGHTA, CDR2 FQGNSA. There are 15 residues in the CDR3. V lost 5 bases and J lost 1; bases outside the gene matches: 2. The CDR3 sequence is CASSGTVSGANVLTF. DNA for the CDR3: TGTGCCAGCAGCGGGACAGTTTCTGGGGCCAACGTCCTGACTTTC.

The genes are TRBV5-4 and TRBJ2-3; tentative D call: TRBD1 (5 bases). CDR3 length: 13 amino acids. Germline CDR1 reads SGHNT; CDR2 reads YYREEE (reference sequence). V was shortened by 8 bases and J by 3 bases, with 13 bases between the two germline ends. The CDR3 bases are TGTGCCAGTACCCGACAGAATACAGATACGCAGTATTTT. Protein: CASTRQNTDTQYF.

DNA for the CDR3: TGTGCCAGCAGCTACCGACTAGCGGGGGGGCCGGGGGAGACCCAGTACTTC. Protein product: CASSYRLAGGPGETQYF. This sequence joins TRBV7-8 and TRBJ2-5, with 14 nucleotides matching TRBD2. Germline CDR1 SGHVS, CDR2 FQNEAQ. V dropped 4 bases and J dropped 5; count of bases not matched to a gene: 9. This CDR3 comprises 17 residues.